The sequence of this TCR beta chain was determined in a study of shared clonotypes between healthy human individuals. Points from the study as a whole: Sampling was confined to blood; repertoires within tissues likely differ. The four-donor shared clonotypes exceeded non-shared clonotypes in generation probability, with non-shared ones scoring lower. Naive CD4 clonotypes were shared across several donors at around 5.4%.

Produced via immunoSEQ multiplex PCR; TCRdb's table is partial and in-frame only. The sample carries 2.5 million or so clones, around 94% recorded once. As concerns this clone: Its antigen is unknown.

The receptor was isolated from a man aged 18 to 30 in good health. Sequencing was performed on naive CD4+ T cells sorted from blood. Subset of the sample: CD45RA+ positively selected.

The CDR3 region has the DNA TGTGCCAGCAGTACTGACGGCGGCGGGTCCGAGCAGTACTTC. Translated: CASSTDGGGSEQYF. This chain joins TRBV6-6 and TRBJ2-7; D perhaps matches TRBD2 (5 bases). The germline CDR1 and CDR2 sequences are MNHNY and SVGAGI (reference sequence). CDR3 length equals 14 residues. The ends were cut back, 5 bases at V and 6 bases at J, with 17 bases in the middle.